This TCR beta chain came from a study of blood T cell repertoires in COVID-19. Study context: Acute-phase and convalescent COVID-19 samples originated in the United States, Italy and Spain. The cDNA or gDNA used as material had been derived from T cells, B-cell-depleted T cells, or PBMCs.

The authors' processing: Amplification of reference gene primers was used by the study to estimate nucleated cell counts. Using immunoSEQ multiplex PCR, the repertoire was profiled, and TCRdb retains in-frame clones only, with some absent. The V and J calls and the clone size are those of that table, but D and trimming were determined from the DNA. The repertoire holds about 120,000 clones, with approximately 91% as singletons. This CDR3 contains 15 residues. The germline V gene has CDR1 SQVTM and CDR2 ANQGSEA. V lost 2 bases to trimming and J lost 5 bases; unmatched junction nucleotides: 10. The material sequenced was peripheral blood. The source of this sequence is a woman of 80 years or more with acute or convalescent COVID-19. The chain combines TRBV29-1 with TRBJ2-7; 9 bases are a match to TRBD1. The CDR3 DNA reads as TGCAGCGTTGAACTGCGCGGGGGACAGGGCCACGAGCAGTACTTC. This codes for CSVELRGGQGHEQYF.